The source of this TCR beta chain is a study of CD8+ T cells in alopecia areata. Study-wide background: C3H/HeJ donors with spontaneous alopecia, about 6-12 months old, supplied skin grafts to roughly 6-10-week-old female C3H/HeJ mice.

In its sample, this clone was seen a few times. What it binds is not known. These gene names are mouse names. Read sequence stops 4 residues before the CDR3 end, and the germline J gene provides the missing end. This sample includes further DNA sequences coding for the same CDR3. RNA extraction was followed by reverse transcription into cDNA, which acted as the sequencing template. Clones were read by immunoSEQ multiplex PCR, and TCRdb kept only the in-frame ones, dropping some. Sampling found about 300,000 clones, none seen once. Study conclusions and caveats: An increase in clonality over normal scalp was evident in lesional scalp, especially alopecia totalis/universalis. Researchers reported that TCR sharing among patients proved less clear than in mice, possibly HLA-linked. Sequencing of scalp tissue also captures the resident alphabeta T cells of normal skin.

The germline V gene encodes CDR1 MNHDT and CDR2 YYDKIL. V lost 6 bases, J lost 0 bases, and 4 bases stayed unmatched. The CDR3 has 15 amino acids. Sorting relied on CD4, CD8alpha, NKG2D, NKG2ACE and other markers applied to pooled cutaneous lymph node cells. This chain connects TRBV17 to TRBJ2-7; 11 bases match TRBD2. This receptor was obtained from a C3H/HeJ mouse with alopecia areata. Strain haplotype (MHC): H2-k. What was sequenced was CD4+ T cells sorted from a lymph node. Partial CDR3 DNA: TGTGCTAGCAGCAGCGACTGGGGGGGCTCCTAT. Translated, it gives CASSSDWGGSY. The CDR3 in its entirety is CASSSDWGGSYEQYF. The full variable domain, completed using reference TRBV17 and TRBJ2-7, is DTTVKQNPRYKLARVGKPVNLICSQTMNHDTMYWYQKKPNQAPKLLLFYYDKILNREADTFEKFQSSRPNNSFCSLYIGSAGLEYSAMYLCASSSDWGGSYEQYFGPGTRLTVL.